This T cell receptor (beta chain) was recovered during a study of blood T cell repertoires in COVID-19. Cohort placement rested on clinical history that participants reported themselves. The authors' processing: The authors estimated nucleated cell counts from reference gene primer amplification. Assay used: immunoSEQ multiplex PCR; TCRdb lists only in-frame clones, some missing. D and trimming come from the DNA, and the V and J calls and clone size come from that table. The sample lists some 150,000 clones, roughly 90% occurring once. From germline, CDR1 is MGHRA and CDR2 YSYEKL. This CDR3 spans 16 amino acids. V shed 3 bases, J shed 4 bases, and the junction held 8 bases outside the gene matches.

The TCR comes from a woman aged 18 to 35 who had recovered from COVID-19. The sample taken for sequencing was PBMCs or T cells enriched from blood (not recorded which). The chain is built from TRBV4-1 and TRBJ2-7, with TRBD2 identical over 11 bases. The CDR3 is CASSQSGTSGLYEQYF. Here the CDR3 DNA reads TGCGCCAGCAGCCAGTCAGGGACTAGCGGTTTATACGAGCAGTACTTC.